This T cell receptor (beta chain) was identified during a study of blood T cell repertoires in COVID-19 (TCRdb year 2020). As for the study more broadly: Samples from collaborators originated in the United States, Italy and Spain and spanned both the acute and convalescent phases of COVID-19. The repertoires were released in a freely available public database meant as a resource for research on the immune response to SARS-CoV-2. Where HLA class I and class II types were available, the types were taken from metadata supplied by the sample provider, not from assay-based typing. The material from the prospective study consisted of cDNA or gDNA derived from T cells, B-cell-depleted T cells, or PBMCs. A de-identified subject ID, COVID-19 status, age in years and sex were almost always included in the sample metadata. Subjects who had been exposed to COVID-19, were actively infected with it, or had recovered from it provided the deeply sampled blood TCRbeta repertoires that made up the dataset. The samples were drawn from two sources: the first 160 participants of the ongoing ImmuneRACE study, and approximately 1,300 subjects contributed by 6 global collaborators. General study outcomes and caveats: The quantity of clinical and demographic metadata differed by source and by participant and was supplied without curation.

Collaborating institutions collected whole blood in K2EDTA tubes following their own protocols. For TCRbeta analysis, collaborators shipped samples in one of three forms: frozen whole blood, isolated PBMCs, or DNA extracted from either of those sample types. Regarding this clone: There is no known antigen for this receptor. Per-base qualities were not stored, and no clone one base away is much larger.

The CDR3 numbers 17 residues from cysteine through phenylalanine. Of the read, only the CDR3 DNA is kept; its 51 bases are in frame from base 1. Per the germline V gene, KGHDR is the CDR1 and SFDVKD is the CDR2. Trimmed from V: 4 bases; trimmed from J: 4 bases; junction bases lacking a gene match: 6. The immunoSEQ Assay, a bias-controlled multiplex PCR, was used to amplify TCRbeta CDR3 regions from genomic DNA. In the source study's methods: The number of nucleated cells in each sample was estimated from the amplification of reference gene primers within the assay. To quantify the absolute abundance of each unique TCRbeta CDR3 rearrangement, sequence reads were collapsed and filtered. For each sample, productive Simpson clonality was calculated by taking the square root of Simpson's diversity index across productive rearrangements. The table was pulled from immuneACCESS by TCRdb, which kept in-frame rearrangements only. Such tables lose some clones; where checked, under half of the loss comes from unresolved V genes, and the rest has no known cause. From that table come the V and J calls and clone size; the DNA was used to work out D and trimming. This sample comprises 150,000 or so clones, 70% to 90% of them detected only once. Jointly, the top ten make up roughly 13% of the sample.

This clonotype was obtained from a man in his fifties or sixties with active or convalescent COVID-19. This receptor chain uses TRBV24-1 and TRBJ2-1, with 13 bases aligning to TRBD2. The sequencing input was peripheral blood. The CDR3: CATSDPAGLAGYNEQFF. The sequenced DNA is TGTGCCACCAGTGACCCGGCGGGACTAGCGGGGTACAATGAGCAGTTCTTC.